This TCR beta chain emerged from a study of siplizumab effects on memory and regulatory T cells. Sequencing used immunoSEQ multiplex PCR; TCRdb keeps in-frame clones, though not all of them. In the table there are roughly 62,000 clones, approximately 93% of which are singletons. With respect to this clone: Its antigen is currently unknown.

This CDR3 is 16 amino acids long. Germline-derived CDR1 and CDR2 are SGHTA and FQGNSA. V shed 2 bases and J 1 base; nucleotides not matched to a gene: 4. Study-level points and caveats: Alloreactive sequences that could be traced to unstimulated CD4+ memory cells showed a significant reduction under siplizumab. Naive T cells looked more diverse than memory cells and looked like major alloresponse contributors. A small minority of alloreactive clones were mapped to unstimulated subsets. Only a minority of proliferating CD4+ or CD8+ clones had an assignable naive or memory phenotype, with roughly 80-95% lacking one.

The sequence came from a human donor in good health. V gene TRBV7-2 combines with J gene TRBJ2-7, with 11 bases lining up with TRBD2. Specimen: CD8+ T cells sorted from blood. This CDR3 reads CASSLLAGGPSYEQYF. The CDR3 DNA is TGTGCCAGCAGCTTATTAGCGGGAGGGCCTTCCTACGAGCAGTACTTC.